The rows below give T cell receptor beta chains drawn from one sample of a study of CD8+CD57+ T cells in acquired aplastic anemia. TCRdb reanalysed the reads using MiXCR and keeps one entry per CDR3 protein. This sample has about 40,000 distinct CDR3 sequences, with roughly three fifths found just once. Sequencing input: sorted CD4+, CD8+, or CD8+CD57+ T cells (not recorded which) from PBMCs. These receptor sequences come from a human donor with aplastic anemia. The CDR3 runs from the conserved cysteine through the conserved F or W.

V	J	CDR3
TRBV24-1	TRBJ2-5	CATSAPEGTQYF
TRBV6-1	TRBJ1-2	CASRSPGSLATYGYTF
TRBV6-2/TRBV6-3	TRBJ1-2	CASSYSPGRDGQSRGYTF
TRBV4-2	TRBJ2-1	CASSHRTEQFF
TRBV27	TRBJ2-7	CASSLIRATYEQYF
TRBV19	TRBJ1-2	CASSIDYRTTQGYTF
TRBV20-1	TRBJ2-7	CSARPDRDEQYF
TRBV29-1	TRBJ1-4	CSVDTGGNEKLFF
TRBV11-2	TRBJ1-2	CASSLGTGDGYTF
TRBV9	TRBJ1-5	CASSVAESQPQHF
TRBV29-1	TRBJ2-7	CSVVGQFYEQYF
TRBV12-3/TRBV12-4	TRBJ2-1	CASSFSGTHNEQFF
TRBV2	TRBJ1-3	CASRPGLTSGNTIYF
TRBV19	TRBJ1-6	CASLGRERGGLHF
TRBV19	TRBJ1-2	CASRARYGYTF
TRBV14	TRBJ2-1	CASSHPSGANEQFF
TRBV29-1	TRBJ1-2	CSVKSDFNYGYTF
TRBV10-3	TRBJ2-3	CASSVWGAPDTQYF
TRBV29-1	TRBJ2-3	CSVGMGSGQTQYF
TRBV19	TRBJ1-1	CASSGRTPNTEAFF
TRBV7-9	TRBJ1-2	CASSPPRPGNYGYTF
TRBV10-3	TRBJ2-7	CASQDRGQGVYEQYF
TRBV2	TRBJ2-7	CASSEPAGGLYF
TRBV10-1	TRBJ2-1	CASSGSHRERRNF
TRBV15	TRBJ1-6	CATSLSGYNSPLHF
TRBV12-3/TRBV12-4	TRBJ1-4	CASSLRMHEKLFF
TRBV29-1	TRBJ2-1	CSVAGLGNEQFF
TRBV10-3	TRBJ1-2	CAISESRRDYTF
TRBV7-9	TRBJ1-2	CASSFAQGLGYTF
TRBV19	TRBJ1-1	CASTPRQVQYRNTEAFF
TRBV10-3	TRBJ1-5	CAISGEGTGVGNQPQHF